This TCR beta chain derives from a study of OX40 agonist ivuxolimab in advanced cancers. Study-wide background: The dose-escalation cohort was approximately 85% male, with a mean age of around 54 years, ranging about 23 to 90. Three patients got partial responses; one had hepatocellular carcinoma and two had cutaneous melanoma.

The V and J ends lost 0 bases and 1 base respectively, with 13 bases between them. Germline lookup yields CDR1 KGHSH and CDR2 LQKENI. This CDR3 spans 16 amino acids. Sequenced by immunoSEQ multiplex PCR; TCRdb stores in-frame clones only, minus some. The sample holds around 41,000 clones, around four fifths seen once. Patients were excluded for autoimmune disease history or systemic immunosuppression. The source of this sequence is an adult with an advanced solid tumor such as melanoma, head and neck, liver or kidney cancer. The J gene is TRBJ2-7, the V gene TRBV18; no reliable D call. Sequenced here: CD4+ or CD8+ T cells sorted from blood, sampled in a trial of the OX40 agonist ivuxolimab. The CDR3 DNA is TGTGCCAGCTCACCACCGTTTGTCAGATCTTCCTACGAGCAGTACTTC. Protein: CASSPPFVRSSYEQYF.